These T cell receptor beta chains were read from a single sample in a study of cytomegalovirus exposure and HLA in healthy donors. Profiling relied on immunoSEQ multiplex PCR, and the TCRdb table lists in-frame clones only, not all of them. This table holds 150,000 to 200,000 clones, roughly 65% found once. Input material: PBMCs. The receptors come from a man aged 18 to 35 in good health and CMV-seropositive. The CDR3 runs from the conserved cysteine through the conserved F or W. The D gene is left open where the match is weak. Clone size, where shown, is once, few, many, or a class for clones that have expanded.

14 | NA | TRBJ1-2 | TRBV7-8 | NA | TGTGCCAGCAGTCAACTAGTCACTAACTATGGCTACACCTTC | CASSQLVTNYGYTF
11 | NA | TRBJ2-1 | TRBV29-1 | TRBD1 | TGCAGCTCAGGACAGGGTGATGAGCAGTTCTTC | CSSGQGDEQFF
14 | NA | TRBJ2-2 | TRBV7-9 | NA | TGTGCCAGCAGCTTATTGTTCAGTACCGGGGAGCTGTTTTTT | CASSLLFSTGELFF
14 | few | TRBJ1-1 | TRBV7-8 | TRBD1 | TGTGCCAGCAGCGCGACAGGGGTCGGGACTGAAGCTTTCTTT | CASSATGVGTEAFF
13 | NA | TRBJ1-6 | TRBV6-5 | NA | TGTGCCAGCAGTTTGGGCGAGTACTCACCCCTCCACTTT | CASSLGEYSPLHF
14 | NA | TRBJ1-4 | TRBV6-6 | TRBD1 | TGTGCCAGCTCCCGACGGGACAGGGGTGAAAAACTGTTTTTT | CASSRRDRGEKLFF
15 | NA | TRBJ2-3 | TRBV7-9 | TRBD2 | TGTGCCAGCAGCTCATCTAGACTAGCAACAGATACGCAGTATTTT | CASSSSRLATDTQYF
16 | NA | TRBJ1-3 | TRBV14 | NA | TGTGCCAGCAGCCAATTTCCGGGGAGCTCTGGAAACACCATATATTTT | CASSQFPGSSGNTIYF
13 | NA | TRBJ2-1 | TRBV10-3 | TRBD1 | TGTGCCATCGTGGGACAGGTGGACAATGAGCAGTTCTTC | CAIVGQVDNEQFF
15 | NA | TRBJ2-2 | TRBV2 | TRBD1 | TGTGCCAGCAGTGAAGCAGGGGGCTCGACCGGGGAGCTGTTTTTT | CASSEAGGSTGELFF